This T cell receptor beta chain was recorded in a study of a mutant IDH1 vaccine in newly diagnosed glioma. Study information: Vaccine dosing followed radiotherapy by 4-6 weeks, or accompanied temozolomide cycles. The study held visit V12 at week 35 and visit V13 at week 47. The treated population exhibited a male proportion of approximately 62%, a female proportion of about 40%, and a mean age of around 40 years.

The CDR3 is 15 amino acids. Germline V gives CDR1 MNHEY, CDR2 SMNVEV (reference sequence). The germline V and J ends were trimmed by 8 bases and 0 bases, with 16 bases remaining between them. A remark on this clone: The antigen remains undetermined.

Time point reported: week 35, safety follow-up. All doses held 300 ug of mutant IDH1 20-mer peptide, with topical imiquimod. New WHO grade 3 or 4 astrocytomas that were IDH1-mutant and ATRX-lost occurred in the donors. Data came from immunoSEQ multiplex PCR; TCRdb stores just in-frame clones and leaves some out. The sample gives 40,000 to 45,000 clones, 75% to 85% of which show up once; over 4.5% is in the top ten. Sequencing used PBMCs, obtained from a glioma patient whose treatment included an IDH1 peptide vaccine. V and J are TRBV27 and TRBJ1-1; the D gene is possibly TRBD1 (5 bases). The receptor's source is a woman in her fifties or sixties with glioma. DNA for the CDR3: TGTGCCAGCGCTGCAGGGAGGAGGCTGAACACTGAAGCTTTCTTT. This translates into CASAAGRRLNTEAFF.